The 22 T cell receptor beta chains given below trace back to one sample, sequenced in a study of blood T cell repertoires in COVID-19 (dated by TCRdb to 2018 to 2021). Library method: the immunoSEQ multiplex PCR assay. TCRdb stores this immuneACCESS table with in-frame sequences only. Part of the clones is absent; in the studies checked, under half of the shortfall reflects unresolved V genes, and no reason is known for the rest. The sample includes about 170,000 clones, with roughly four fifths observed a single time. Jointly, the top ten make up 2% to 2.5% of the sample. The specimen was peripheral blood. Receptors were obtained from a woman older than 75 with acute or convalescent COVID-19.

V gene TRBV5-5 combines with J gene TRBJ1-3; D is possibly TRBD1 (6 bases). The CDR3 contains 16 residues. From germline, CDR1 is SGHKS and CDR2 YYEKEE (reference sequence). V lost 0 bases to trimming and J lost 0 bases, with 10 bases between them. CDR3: CASSLGTGRSGNTIYF. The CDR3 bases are TGTGCCAGCAGCTTGGGAACAGGGCGCTCTGGAAACACCATATATTTT.

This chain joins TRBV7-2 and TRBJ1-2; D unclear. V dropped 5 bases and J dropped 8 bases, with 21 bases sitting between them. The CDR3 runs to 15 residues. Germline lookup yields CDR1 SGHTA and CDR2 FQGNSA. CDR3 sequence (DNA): TGTGCCAGCAGCCTTCTTCGGGGAGCGCCTGCCGGCTACACCTTC. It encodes CASSLLRGAPAGYTF.

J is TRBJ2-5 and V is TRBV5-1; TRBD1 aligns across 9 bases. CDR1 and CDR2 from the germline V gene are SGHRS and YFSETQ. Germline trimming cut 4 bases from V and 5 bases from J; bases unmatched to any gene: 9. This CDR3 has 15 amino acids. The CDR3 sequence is CASSTDRGDSETQYF. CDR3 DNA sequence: TGCGCCAGCAGCACGGACAGGGGCGACAGCGAGACCCAGTACTTC.

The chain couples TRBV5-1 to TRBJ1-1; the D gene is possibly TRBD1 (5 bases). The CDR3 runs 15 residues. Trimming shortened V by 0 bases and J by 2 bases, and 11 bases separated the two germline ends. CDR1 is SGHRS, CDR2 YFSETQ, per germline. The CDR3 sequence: CASSLDGGTNTEAFF. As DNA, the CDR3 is TGCGCCAGCAGCTTGGATGGAGGGACTAACACTGAAGCTTTCTTT.

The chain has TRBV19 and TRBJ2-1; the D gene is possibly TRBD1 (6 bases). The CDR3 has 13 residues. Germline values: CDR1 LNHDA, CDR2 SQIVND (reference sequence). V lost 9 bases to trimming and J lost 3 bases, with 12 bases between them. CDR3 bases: TGTGCCAGCAGAGAGGGGGTCTACAATGAGCAGTTCTTC. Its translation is CASREGVYNEQFF. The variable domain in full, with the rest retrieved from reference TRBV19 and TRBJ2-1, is DGGITQSPKYLFRKEGQNVTLSCEQNLNHDAMYWYRQDPGQGLRLIYYSQIVNDFQKGDIAEGYSVSREKKESFPLTVTSAQKNPTAFYLCASREGVYNEQFFGPGTRLTVL.

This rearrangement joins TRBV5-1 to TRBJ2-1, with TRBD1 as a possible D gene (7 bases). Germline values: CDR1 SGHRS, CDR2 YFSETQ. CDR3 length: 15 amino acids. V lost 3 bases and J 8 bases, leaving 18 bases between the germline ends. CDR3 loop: CASSSFQGGDDEQFF. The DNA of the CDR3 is TGCGCCAGCAGCTCTTTTCAGGGGGGTGACGATGAGCAGTTCTTC.

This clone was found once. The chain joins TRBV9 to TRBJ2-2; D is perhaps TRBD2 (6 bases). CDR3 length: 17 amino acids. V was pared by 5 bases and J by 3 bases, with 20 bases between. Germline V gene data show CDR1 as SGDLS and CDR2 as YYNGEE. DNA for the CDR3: TGTGCCAGCAGTCGTACCCCTGTGGTAGCGGACACCGGGGAGCTGTTTTTT. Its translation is CASSRTPVVADTGELFF.

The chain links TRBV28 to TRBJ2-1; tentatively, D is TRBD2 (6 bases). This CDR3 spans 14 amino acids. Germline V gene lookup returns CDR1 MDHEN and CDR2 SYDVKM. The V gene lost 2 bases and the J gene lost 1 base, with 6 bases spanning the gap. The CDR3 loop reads CASSLGRSYNEQFF. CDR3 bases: TGTGCCAGCAGTTTAGGGAGGTCCTACAATGAGCAGTTCTTC.

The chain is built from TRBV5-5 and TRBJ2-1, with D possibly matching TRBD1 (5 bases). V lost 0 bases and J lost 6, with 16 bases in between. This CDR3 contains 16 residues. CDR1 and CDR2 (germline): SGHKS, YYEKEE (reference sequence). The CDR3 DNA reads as TGTGCCAGCAGCTTGGATGCGACAGCCATCATCAATGAGCAGTTCTTC. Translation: CASSLDATAIINEQFF. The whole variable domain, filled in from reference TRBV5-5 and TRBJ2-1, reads DAGVTQSPTHLIKTRGQQVTLRCSPISGHKSVSWYQQVLGQGPQFIFQYYEKEERGRGNFPDRFSARQFPNYSSELNVNALLLGDSALYLCASSLDATAIINEQFFGPGTRLTVL.

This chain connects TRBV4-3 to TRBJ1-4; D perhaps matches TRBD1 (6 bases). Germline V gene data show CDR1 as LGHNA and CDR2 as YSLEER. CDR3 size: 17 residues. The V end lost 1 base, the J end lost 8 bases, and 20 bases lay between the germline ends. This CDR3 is CASSQGRVVQGREKLFF. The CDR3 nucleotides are TGCGCCAGCAGCCAAGGTCGGGTGGTACAGGGAAGGGAAAAACTGTTTTTT.

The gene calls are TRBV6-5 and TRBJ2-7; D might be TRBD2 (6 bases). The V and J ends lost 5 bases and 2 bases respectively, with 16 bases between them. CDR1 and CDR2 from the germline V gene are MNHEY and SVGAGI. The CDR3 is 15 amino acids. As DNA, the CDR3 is TGTGCCAGCAGTCTGGGACTCGCCCTAACCTACGAGCAGTACTTC. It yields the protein CASSLGLALTYEQYF.

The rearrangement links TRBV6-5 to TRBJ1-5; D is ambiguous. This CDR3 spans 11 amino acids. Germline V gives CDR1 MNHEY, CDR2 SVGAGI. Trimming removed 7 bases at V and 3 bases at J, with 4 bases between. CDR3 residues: CASNNNQPQHF. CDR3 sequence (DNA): TGTGCCAGCAACAACAATCAGCCCCAGCATTTT.

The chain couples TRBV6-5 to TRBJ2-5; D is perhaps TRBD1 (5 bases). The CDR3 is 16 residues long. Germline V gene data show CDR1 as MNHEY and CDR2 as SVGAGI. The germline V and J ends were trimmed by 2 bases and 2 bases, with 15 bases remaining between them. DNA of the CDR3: TGTGCCAGCAGTTACGTTGGGGCTCCCCGACAAGAGACCCAGTACTTC. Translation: CASSYVGAPRQETQYF.

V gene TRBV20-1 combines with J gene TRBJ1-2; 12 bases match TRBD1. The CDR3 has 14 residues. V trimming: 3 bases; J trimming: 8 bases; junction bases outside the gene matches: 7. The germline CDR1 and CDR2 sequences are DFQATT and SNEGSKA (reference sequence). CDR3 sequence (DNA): TGCAGTGCTAGTGGGACAGGGGGCTCGCGGGGCTACACCTTC. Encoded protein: CSASGTGGSRGYTF.

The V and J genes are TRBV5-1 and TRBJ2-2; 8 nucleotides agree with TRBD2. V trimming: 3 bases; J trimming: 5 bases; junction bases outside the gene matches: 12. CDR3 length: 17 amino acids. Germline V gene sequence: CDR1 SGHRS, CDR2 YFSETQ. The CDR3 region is CASSSQTLAEGTGELFF. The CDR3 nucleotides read TGCGCCAGCAGCTCTCAAACACTAGCGGAAGGAACCGGGGAGCTGTTTTTT.

DNA for the CDR3: TGTGCCAGCAGCGTACGTAGCGGTCTTAGCACAGATACGCAGTATTTT. Amino acid sequence: CASSVRSGLSTDTQYF. V is TRBV9 and J is TRBJ2-3; tentative D call: TRBD2 (6 bases). CDR1 is SGDLS and CDR2 is YYNGEE in the germline V gene. Trimming removed 1 base at V and 0 bases at J, with 12 bases between. This CDR3 has 16 residues.

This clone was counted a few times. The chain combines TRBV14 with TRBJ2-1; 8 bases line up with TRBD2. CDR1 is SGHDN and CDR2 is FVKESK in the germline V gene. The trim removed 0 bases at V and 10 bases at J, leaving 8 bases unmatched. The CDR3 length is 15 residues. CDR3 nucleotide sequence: TGTGCCAGCAGCCAAGACCGCGGGGGGCATGGAGAGCAGTTCTTC. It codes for CASSQDRGGHGEQFF.

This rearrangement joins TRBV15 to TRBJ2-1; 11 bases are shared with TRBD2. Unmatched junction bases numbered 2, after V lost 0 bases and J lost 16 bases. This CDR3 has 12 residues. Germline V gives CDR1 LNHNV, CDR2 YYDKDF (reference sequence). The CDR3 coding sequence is TGTGCCACCAGCAGAGATAGCGGGAGGGTATTCTTC. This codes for CATSRDSGRVFF. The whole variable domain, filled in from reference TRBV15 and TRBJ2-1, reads DAMVIQNPRYQVTQFGKPVTLSCSQTLNHNVMYWYQQKSSQAPKLLFHYYDKDFNNEADTPDNFQSRRPNTSFCFLDIRSPGLGDTAMYLCATSRDSGRVFFGPGTRLTVL.

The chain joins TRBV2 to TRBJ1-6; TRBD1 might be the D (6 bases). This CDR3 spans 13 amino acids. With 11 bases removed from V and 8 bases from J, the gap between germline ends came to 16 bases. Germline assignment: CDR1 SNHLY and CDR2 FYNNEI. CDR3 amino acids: CAGGAESYSPLHF. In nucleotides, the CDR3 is TGTGCCGGGGGGGCGGAGTCCTATTCACCCCTCCACTTT. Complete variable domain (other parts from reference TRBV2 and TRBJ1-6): EPEVTQTPSHQVTQMGQEVILRCVPISNHLYFYWYRQILGQKVEFLVSFYNNEISEKSEIFDDQFSVERPDGSNFTLKIRSTKLEDSAMYFCAGGAESYSPLHFGNGTRLTVT.

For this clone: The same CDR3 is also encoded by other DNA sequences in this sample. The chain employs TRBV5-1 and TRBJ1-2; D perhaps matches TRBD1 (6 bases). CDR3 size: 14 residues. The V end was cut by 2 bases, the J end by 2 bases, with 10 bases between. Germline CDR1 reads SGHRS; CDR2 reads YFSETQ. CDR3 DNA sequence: TGCGCCAGCAGCTTAGTGCAGGGGAACTATGGCTACACCTTC. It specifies CASSLVQGNYGYTF.

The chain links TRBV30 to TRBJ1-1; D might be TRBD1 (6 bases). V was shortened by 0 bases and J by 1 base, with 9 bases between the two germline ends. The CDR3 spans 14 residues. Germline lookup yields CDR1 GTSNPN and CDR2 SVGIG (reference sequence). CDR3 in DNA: TGTGCCTGGAGTGTAAGGGGGGGGAACACTGAAGCTTTCTTT. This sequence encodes CAWSVRGGNTEAFF.

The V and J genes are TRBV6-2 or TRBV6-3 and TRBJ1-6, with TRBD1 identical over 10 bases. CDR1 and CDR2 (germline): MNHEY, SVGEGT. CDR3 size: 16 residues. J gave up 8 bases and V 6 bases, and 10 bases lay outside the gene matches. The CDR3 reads CASRYPGQGTDSPLHF. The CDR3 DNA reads TGTGCCAGCAGATACCCGGGACAGGGGACGGATTCACCCCTCCACTTT.